This T cell receptor beta chain emerged from a study of early T cells in non-severe SARS-CoV-2 infection. Background on the study: Chains from this unsorted whole-blood bulk RNA could not be paired. The study, taken as a whole, reports: VDJdb-based annotation leaned toward anti-spike CD8 responses and missed private and CD4 specificities.

Unique molecular identifiers were attached to individual cDNA molecules. TCRdb re-called the 5' RACE reads through MiXCR, storing one row per CDR3 protein. Seen here are roughly 97,000 distinct CDR3 sequences, about 11% observed once, and the top ten hold roughly 4.8%. Remarks on this clonotype: Its antigen is still unknown.

Germline-derived CDR1 and CDR2 are SGHVS and FQNEAQ. Trimming took 3 bases from V and 0 from J, leaving 14 bases between them. This CDR3 comprises 17 residues. This chain connects TRBV7-8 to TRBJ2-2; D ambiguous. The sequence was collected from an adult who was a healthcare worker with PCR-confirmed SARS-CoV-2 infection or an uninfected control (not recorded which). Sequencing used whole blood, obtained at baseline. The CDR3: CASSFKPPFANTGELFF. CDR3 in DNA: TGTGCCAGCAGCTTTAAACCACCGTTCGCGAACACCGGGGAGCTGTTTTTT. Variable domain in full (rest from reference TRBV7-8 and TRBJ2-2): GAGVSQSPRYKVAKRGQDVALRCDPISGHVSLFWYQQALGQGPEFLTYFQNEAQLDKSGLPSDRFFAERPEGSVSTLKIQRTQQEDSAVYLCASSFKPPFANTGELFFGEGSRLTVL.